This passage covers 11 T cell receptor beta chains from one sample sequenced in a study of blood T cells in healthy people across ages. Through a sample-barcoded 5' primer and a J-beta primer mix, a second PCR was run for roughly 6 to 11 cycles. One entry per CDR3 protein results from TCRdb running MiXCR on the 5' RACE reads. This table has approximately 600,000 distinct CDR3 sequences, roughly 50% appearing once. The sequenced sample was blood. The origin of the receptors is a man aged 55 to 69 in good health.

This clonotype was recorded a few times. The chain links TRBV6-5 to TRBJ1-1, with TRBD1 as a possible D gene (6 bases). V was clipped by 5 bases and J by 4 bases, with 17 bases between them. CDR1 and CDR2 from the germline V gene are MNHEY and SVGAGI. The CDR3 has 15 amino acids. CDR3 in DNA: TGTGCCAGCAGTACAGAGTACAGGGTCGCCACTGAAGCTTTCTTT. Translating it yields CASSTEYRVATEAFF.

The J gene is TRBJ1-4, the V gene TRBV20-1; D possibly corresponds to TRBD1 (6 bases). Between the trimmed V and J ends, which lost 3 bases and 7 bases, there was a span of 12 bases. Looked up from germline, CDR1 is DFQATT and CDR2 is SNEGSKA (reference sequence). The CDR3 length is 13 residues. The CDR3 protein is CSARRPGAEKLFF. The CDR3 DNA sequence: TGCAGTGCTAGGCGTCCGGGGGCTGAAAAACTGTTTTTT.

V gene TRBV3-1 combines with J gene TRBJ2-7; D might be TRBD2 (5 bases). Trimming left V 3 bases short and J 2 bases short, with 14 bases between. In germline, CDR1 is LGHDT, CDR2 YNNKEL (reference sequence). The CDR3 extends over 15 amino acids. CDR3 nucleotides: TGTGCCAGCAGCCAGGTTACTAGTTCAGCCTACGAGCAGTACTTC. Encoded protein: CASSQVTSSAYEQYF.

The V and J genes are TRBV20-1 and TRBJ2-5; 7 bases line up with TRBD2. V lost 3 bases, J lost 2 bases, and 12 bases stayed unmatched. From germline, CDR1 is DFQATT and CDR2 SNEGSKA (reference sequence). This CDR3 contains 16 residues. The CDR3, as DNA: TGCAGTGCTAGGCCCCCCGGACGAGCGGGGCAAGAGACCCAGTACTTC. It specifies CSARPPGRAGQETQYF.

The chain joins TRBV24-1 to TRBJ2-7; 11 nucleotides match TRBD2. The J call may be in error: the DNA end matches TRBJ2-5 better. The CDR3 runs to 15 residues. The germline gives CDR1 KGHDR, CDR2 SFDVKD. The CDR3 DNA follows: TGTGCCACCAGTGATATTAGCGGGGGGGCGGAGACCCAGTACTTC. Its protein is CATSDISGGAETQYF.

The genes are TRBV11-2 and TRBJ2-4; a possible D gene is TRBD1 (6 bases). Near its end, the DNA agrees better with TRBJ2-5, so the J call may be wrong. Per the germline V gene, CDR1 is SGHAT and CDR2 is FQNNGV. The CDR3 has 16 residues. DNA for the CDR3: TGTGCCAGCAGCTTAGGTCTCCGGACAGTCCAAGAGACCCAGTACTTC. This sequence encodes CASSLGLRTVQETQYF.

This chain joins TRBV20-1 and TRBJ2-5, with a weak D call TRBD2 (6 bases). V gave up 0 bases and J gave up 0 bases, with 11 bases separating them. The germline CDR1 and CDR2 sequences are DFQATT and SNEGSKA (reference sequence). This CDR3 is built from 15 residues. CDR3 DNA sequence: TGCAGTGCTAGAGACACCGGGACTCACCAAGAGACCCAGTACTTC. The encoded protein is CSARDTGTHQETQYF.

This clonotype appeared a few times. The CDR3 is CASSRSGGSNQPQHF. The CDR3 nucleotides read TGTGCCAGCAGTCGTAGTGGGGGCAGCAATCAGCCCCAGCATTTT. The V gene is TRBV2, the J gene TRBJ1-5, with D possibly being TRBD1 (6 bases). Germline CDR1 and CDR2: SNHLY and FYNNEI. CDR3 size: 15 residues. Trimming pared 5 bases from V and 1 base from J, leaving 12 bases between.

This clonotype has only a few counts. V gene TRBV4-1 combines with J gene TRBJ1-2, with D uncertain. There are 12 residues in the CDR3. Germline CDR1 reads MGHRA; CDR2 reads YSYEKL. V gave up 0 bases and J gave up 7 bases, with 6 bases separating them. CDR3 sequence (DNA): TGCGCCAGCAGCCAAGAAAATCTTGGCTACACCTTC. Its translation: CASSQENLGYTF.

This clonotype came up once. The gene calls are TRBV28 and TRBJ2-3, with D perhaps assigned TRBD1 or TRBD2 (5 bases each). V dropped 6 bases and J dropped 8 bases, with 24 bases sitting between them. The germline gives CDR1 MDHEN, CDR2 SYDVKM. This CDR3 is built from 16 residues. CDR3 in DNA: TGTGCCAGCAGCCCCATGACAGCTGGGGAAAGCGGTACGCAGTATTTT. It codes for CASSPMTAGESGTQYF.

The CDR3 loop is CSARVPGTRRGETQYF. The CDR3 DNA follows: TGCAGTGCTAGAGTCCCCGGGACTAGGAGAGGAGAGACCCAGTACTTC. The chain uses TRBV20-1 and TRBJ2-7, with 8 nucleotides matching TRBD2. Judging by the DNA end, TRBJ2-5 fits better; the J call may be wrong. Germline V lookup: CDR1 DFQATT, CDR2 SNEGSKA (reference sequence). This CDR3 region has 16 residues.